The present TCR beta chain was sequenced within a study of shared T cell receptors in the human thymus. The ends were cut back, 4 bases at V and 2 bases at J, with 19 bases in the middle. The germline V gene encodes CDR1 SGHTA and CDR2 FQGTGA. The CDR3 covers 17 residues. Generated by immunoSEQ multiplex PCR, the TCRdb table keeps only in-frame clones and is missing some. The table shows 600,000 to 900,000 clones, with roughly 85% occurring only once. In addition, the sample was reused for a study of human thymus T cells.

The rearrangement joins TRBV7-3 to TRBJ2-3; D is perhaps TRBD1 (5 bases). The source is a girl under two years old with a congenital heart defect. Sequencing input: thymocytes. Here the CDR3 reads CASSSSRQTEYTDTQYF. The CDR3 DNA is TGTGCCAGCAGCTCCTCGAGACAGACGGAATACACAGATACGCAGTATTTT.